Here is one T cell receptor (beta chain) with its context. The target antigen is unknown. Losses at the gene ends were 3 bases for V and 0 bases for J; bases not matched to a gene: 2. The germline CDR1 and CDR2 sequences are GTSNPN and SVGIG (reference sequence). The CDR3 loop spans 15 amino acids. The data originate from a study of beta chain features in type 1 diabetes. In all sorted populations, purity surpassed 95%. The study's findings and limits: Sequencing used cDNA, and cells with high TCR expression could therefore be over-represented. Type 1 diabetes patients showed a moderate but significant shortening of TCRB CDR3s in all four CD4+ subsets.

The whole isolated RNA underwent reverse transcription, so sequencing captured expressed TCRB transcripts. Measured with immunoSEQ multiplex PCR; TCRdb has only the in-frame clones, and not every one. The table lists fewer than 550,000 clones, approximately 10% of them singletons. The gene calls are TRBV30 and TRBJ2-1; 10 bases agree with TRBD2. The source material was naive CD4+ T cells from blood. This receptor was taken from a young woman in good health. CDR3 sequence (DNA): TGTGCCTGGAGCAGACTAGCGGGCTCCTACAATGAGCAGTTCTTC. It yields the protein CAWSRLAGSYNEQFF.